There are many counts of the clone carrying this T cell receptor beta chain. Its antigen is currently unknown. A much larger clone differs by one base, so this may be a read error. The germline CDR1 and CDR2 sequences are MNHEY and SVGAGI. CDR3 length: 14 amino acids. This sample stems from a study of T cells in Graves' hyperthyroidism and ophthalmopathy. Findings of the study overall: The model's output predicted ophthalmopathy at a median of 6.5 months prior to onset. Clonotypes that were expanded in thyroid above 0.001 mostly appeared in blood too.

The TCR beta CDR3 regions underwent amplification using RNA transcripts as the source. First-round RT-PCR with HTBI primers amplified the TCR CDR3 region. From the multiplex PCR reads, TCRdb called clonotypes with MiXCR, one entry per CDR3 protein. The sample includes fewer than 350,000 distinct CDR3 sequences, roughly 18% of them seen just once. Among ophthalmopathy patients, the Clinical Activity Score reached at least 3, the NOSPECS grade reached at least 4, and duration remained under 3 months. Used for diagnoses were clinical symptoms, serum thyroxine and TRAb, thyroid ultrasound and orbital computed tomography.

The sequence derives from a woman between 35 and 50 years old with Graves' ophthalmopathy. Specimen: blood. The chain is built from TRBV6-5 and TRBJ1-5; no clear D gene. CDR3 nucleotide sequence: TGTGCCAGCAGTTACAAGATTAGCAATCAGCCCCGGCATTTT. Its translation: CASSYKISNQPRHF.